The 10 T cell receptor beta chains listed next were all sequenced from one sample in a study of cytotoxic CD8 clonotypes in ibrutinib-treated CLL. Data came from immunoSEQ multiplex PCR; TCRdb stores just in-frame clones and leaves some out. The sample comprises around 97,000 clones, roughly 80% of which are singletons, and 25% to 35% rests with the top ten. This specimen was PBMCs, taken after 12 months of ibrutinib treatment. The source of these receptors is a human donor with chronic lymphocytic leukemia.

V is TRBV5-1 and J is TRBJ2-1; 8 bases line up with TRBD1. This CDR3 region has 16 residues. Germline CDR1 and CDR2: SGHRS and YFSETQ. Trimming removed 2 bases from V and 9 bases from J; junction bases left unmatched: 13. Here the CDR3 DNA reads TGCGCCAGCAGCTTAGGTCAGGGGGCGAGGTTGGGTGAGCAGTTCTTC. It yields the protein CASSLGQGARLGEQFF.

This chain joins TRBV5-1 and TRBJ1-2; D not resolved. Germline CDR1 and CDR2: SGHRS and YFSETQ. Trimming cost V 0 bases and J 2 bases, with 11 bases left between them. The CDR3 consists of 15 residues. The CDR3 bases are TGCGCCAGCAGCTTGGGATTTGGGCAGAACTATGGCTACACCTTC. Residues: CASSLGFGQNYGYTF.

This clone was detected once. The chain uses TRBV25-1 and TRBJ1-1; D ambiguous. Looked up from germline, CDR1 is MGHDK and CDR2 is SYGVNS. Trimming took off 3 bases at V and 1 base at J, with 9 bases between the two ends. The length of the CDR3 is 14 residues. CDR3 in DNA: TGTGCCAGCAGTGATCAAAACAGGAACACTGAAGCTTTCTTT. Its protein product is CASSDQNRNTEAFF.

The genes are TRBV5-1 and TRBJ2-7, with D possibly matching TRBD1 (6 bases). V was trimmed by 5 bases and J by 4 bases, leaving 10 bases between them. Germline CDR1 and CDR2: SGHRS and YFSETQ. This CDR3 comprises 12 residues. CDR3 sequence reads: CASREGGYEQYF. CDR3 sequence (DNA): TGCGCCAGCAGAGAAGGGGGATACGAGCAGTACTTC.

The V call is TRBV4-3, the J call TRBJ2-2; TRBD1 might be the D (6 bases). Between the trimmed V and J ends, which lost 4 bases and 4 bases, there was a span of 10 bases. The CDR3 consists of 14 residues. Germline values: CDR1 LGHNA, CDR2 YSLEER. As DNA, the CDR3 is TGCGCCAGCAGCCTCCGACAGGTCACCGGGGAGCTGTTTTTT. Protein product: CASSLRQVTGELFF.

This chain joins TRBV7-9 and TRBJ2-5; D is perhaps TRBD2 (5 bases). The V end lost 3 bases, the J end lost 2 bases, and 10 bases lay between the germline ends. In germline, CDR1 is SEHNR, CDR2 FQNEAQ (reference sequence). The CDR3 loop spans 14 amino acids. CDR3 sequence: CASSFWGEQETQYF. In DNA form, the CDR3 reads TGTGCCAGCAGCTTTTGGGGAGAACAAGAGACCCAGTACTTC.

This clone was found a few times. This chain uses TRBV18 with TRBJ1-1; TRBD1 matches 10 bases. With 5 bases clipped from V and 0 bases from J, the junction kept 3 bases outside the gene matches. The CDR3 covers 15 residues. Germline V CDR1 and CDR2: KGHSH, LQKENI. The DNA of the CDR3 is TGTGCCAGCTCAGGACAGGGGGGTTTGAACACTGAAGCTTTCTTT. This sequence encodes CASSGQGGLNTEAFF.

This chain uses TRBV7-9 with TRBJ2-7; D unresolved. The germline V and J ends were trimmed by 4 bases and 2 bases, with 15 bases remaining between them. Germline V lookup: CDR1 SEHNR, CDR2 FQNEAQ (reference sequence). This CDR3 spans 15 amino acids. For the CDR3, the DNA is TGTGCCAGCAGCTCCACATCAGTTTCAACCTACGAGCAGTACTTC. This sequence encodes CASSSTSVSTYEQYF.

V and J are TRBV2 and TRBJ2-7; D is perhaps TRBD2 (6 bases). CDR1 and CDR2 (germline): SNHLY, FYNNEI. With 9 bases removed from V and 5 bases from J, the gap between germline ends came to 17 bases. The CDR3 extends over 13 amino acids. CDR3 nucleotides: TGTGCCAGTAGGAGGGACGAAAGGGACGAGCAGTACTTC. Its protein is CASRRDERDEQYF.

The rearrangement joins TRBV5-1 to TRBJ1-2, with D maybe TRBD1 (5 bases). V gave up 4 bases and J gave up 3 bases, with 13 bases separating them. This CDR3 region has 14 residues. The germline gives CDR1 SGHRS, CDR2 YFSETQ. The DNA of the CDR3 is TGCGCCAGCAGCCCGGAAAGGGGATACTATGGCTACACCTTC. Translated, it gives CASSPERGYYGYTF. The whole variable domain, filled in from reference TRBV5-1 and TRBJ1-2, reads KAGVTQTPRYLIKTRGQQVTLSCSPISGHRSVSWYQQTPGQGLQFLFEYFSETQRNKGNFPGRFSGRQFSNSRSEMNVSTLELGDSALYLCASSPERGYYGYTFGSGTRLTVV.